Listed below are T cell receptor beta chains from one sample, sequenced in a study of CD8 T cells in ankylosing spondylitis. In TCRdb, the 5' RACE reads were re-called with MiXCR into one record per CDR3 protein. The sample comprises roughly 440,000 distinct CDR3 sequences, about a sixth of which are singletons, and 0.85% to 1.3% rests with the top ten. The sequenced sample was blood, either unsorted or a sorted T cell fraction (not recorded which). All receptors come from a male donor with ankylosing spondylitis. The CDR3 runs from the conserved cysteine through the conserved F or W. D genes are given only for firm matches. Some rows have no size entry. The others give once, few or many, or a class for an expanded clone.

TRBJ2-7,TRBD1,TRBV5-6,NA,TGTGCCAGCAGCTTGGTTGTTTCGGGGACAGGTTCTACCTACGAGCAGTACTTC,CASSLVVSGTGSTYEQYF
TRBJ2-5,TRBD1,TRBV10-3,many,TGTGCCATCAGTGAGTCTGGACAGGGAGAGACCCAGTACTTC,CAISESGQGETQYF
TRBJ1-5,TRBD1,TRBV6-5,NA,TGTGCCAGCAGTTTAGCCTCAGGGGGAGGGAATCAGCCCCAGCATTTT,CASSLASGGGNQPQHF
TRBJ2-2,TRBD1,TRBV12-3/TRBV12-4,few,TGTGCCAGCAGCCGCTCGGACAGGGGGACCGGGGAGCTGTTTTTT,CASSRSDRGTGELFF
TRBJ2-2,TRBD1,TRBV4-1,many,TGCGCCAGCAGCCACACAGGGGGAGGCACCGGGGAGCTGTTTTTT,CASSHTGGGTGELFF
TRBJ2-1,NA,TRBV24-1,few,TGTGCCACCAGCTCTCAGGGGGGAAGATACAATGAGCAGTTCTTC,CATSSQGGRYNEQFF
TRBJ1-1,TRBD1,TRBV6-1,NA,TGTGCCAGCAGACGAACCGGGACAGGGGACACTGAAGCTTTCTTT,CASRRTGTGDTEAFF
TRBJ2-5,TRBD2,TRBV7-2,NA,TGTGCCAGCAGCTTAAGGATCATGGGCGGGAGAAAGACCCAGTACTTC,CASSLRIMGGRKTQYF
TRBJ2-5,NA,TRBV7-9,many,TGTGCCAGCAGTTCTTCCGGGGAGACCCAGTACTTC,CASSSSGETQYF
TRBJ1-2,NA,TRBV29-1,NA,TGCAGCGTTCAGGGGTTGAGGTATGGCTACACCTTC,CSVQGLRYGYTF
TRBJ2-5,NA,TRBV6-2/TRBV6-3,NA,TGTGCCAGCAGTTACTCGATTACTCCACGGACCCAGTACTTC,CASSYSITPRTQYF
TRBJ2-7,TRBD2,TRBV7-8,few,TGTGCCAGCAGCTTGACTAGCGGGGGGTACTACGAGCAGTACTTC,CASSLTSGGYYEQYF
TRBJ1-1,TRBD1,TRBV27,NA,TGTGCCAGCAACCTACAGGGGGCCGGGAACACTGAAGCTTTCTTT,CASNLQGAGNTEAFF
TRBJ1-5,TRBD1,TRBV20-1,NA,TGCAGTGCCCCACGGAGGGACAGGGTCAATCAGCCCCAGCATTTT,CSAPRRDRVNQPQHF
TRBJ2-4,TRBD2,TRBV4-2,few,TGTGCCAGCAGCCAAGAGGGGGGGGGACTAGCGCTCAAAAACATTCAGTACTTC,CASSQEGGGLALKNIQYF
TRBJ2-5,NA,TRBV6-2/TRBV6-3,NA,TGTGCCAGCACCCCGTGGGGTTTCCAAGAGACCCAGTACTTC,CASTPWGFQETQYF
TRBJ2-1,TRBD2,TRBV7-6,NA,TGTGCCAGCAGCTTAGAAGCGGGGGGCTCCTACAATGAGCAGTTCTTC,CASSLEAGGSYNEQFF
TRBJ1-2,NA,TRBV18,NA,TGTGCCAGCTCACCACCAGGAAACCCAGGCCACTATGGCTACACCTTC,CASSPPGNPGHYGYTF
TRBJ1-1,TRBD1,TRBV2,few,TGTGCCAGCAGTGGGGGACAGGGGGGTGGCACTGAAGCTTTCTTT,CASSGGQGGGTEAFF
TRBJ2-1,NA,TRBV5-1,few,TGCGCCAGCAGCCCCTTGAGTGAACTTGGTGAGCAGTTCTTC,CASSPLSELGEQFF
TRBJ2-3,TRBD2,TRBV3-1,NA,TGTGCCAGCAGCCAAGTCGGGACTAGCTCAGATACGCAGTATTTT,CASSQVGTSSDTQYF
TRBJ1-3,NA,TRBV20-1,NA,TGCAGTGCTAGTTTGGCTGGGACTGGAAACACCATATATTTT,CSASLAGTGNTIYF
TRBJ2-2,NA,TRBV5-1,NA,TGCGCCAGCAGCTATCTGGGCAGTTCCGCCGGGGAGCTGTTTTTT,CASSYLGSSAGELFF
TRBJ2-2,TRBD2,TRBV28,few,TGTGCCAGCAGGGTAGCGGGAGTCGAGGCCGGGGAGCTGTTTTTT,CASRVAGVEAGELFF
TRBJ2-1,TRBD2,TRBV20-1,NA,TGCAGTGCTAGGCGGGAGGGCCGCACCTACAATGAGCAGTTCTTC,CSARREGRTYNEQFF
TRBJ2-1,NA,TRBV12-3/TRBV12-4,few,TGTGCCAGCAGCTACCCCGTTGGTAGCTCCTACAATGAGCAGTTCTTC,CASSYPVGSSYNEQFF
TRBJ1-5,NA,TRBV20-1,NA,TGCAGTGCCGGGACGGTCCATCCCTATAGCAATCAGCCCCAGCATTTT,CSAGTVHPYSNQPQHF
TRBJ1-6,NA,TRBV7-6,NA,TGTGCCAGCAGCTTAAAGGCGGGGGGAGATTCACCCCTCCACTTT,CASSLKAGGDSPLHF
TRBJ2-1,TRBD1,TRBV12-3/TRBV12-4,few,TGTGCCAGCAGCCTCTTGGGACAGGCCGTTAGGGAGCAGTTCTTC,CASSLLGQAVREQFF
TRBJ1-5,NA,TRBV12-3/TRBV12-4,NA,TGTGCCAGCAGTCTCCGGGGAGGGAAGTATCAGCCCCAGCATTTT,CASSLRGGKYQPQHF
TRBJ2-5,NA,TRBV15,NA,TGTGCCACCAGCAACTGGCGGGTCAACCAAGAGACCCAGTACTTC,CATSNWRVNQETQYF
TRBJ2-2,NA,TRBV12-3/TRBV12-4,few,TGTGCCAGCAGTCGGAGGGAGGGGGCAATCAATATGAACACCGGGGAGCTGTTTTTT,CASSRREGAINMNTGELFF
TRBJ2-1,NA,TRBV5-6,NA,TGTGCCAGCAGCTTGGCGGCAGATGAGCAGTTCTTC,CASSLAADEQFF
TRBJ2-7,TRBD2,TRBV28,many,TGTGCCAGCAGTTTTGGGGGGGGTTTATACGAGCAGTACTTC,CASSFGGGLYEQYF
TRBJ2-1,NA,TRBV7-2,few,TGTGCCAGCAGCTTACGAGGGCAGGGACACAATGAGCAGTTCTTC,CASSLRGQGHNEQFF
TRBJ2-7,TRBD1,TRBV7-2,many,TGTGCCAGCAGCTCTTCGACAGGGCTGACCTACGAGCAGTACTTC,CASSSSTGLTYEQYF
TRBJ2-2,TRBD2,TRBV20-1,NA,TGCAGTGCGGAAGGACTAGCGGGACCCGCCGGGGAGCTGTTTTTT,CSAEGLAGPAGELFF
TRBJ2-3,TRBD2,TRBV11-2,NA,TGTGCCAGCAACCCCCTTGCCCTGCGGGAGGGTATGTCAGATACGCAGTATTTT,CASNPLALREGMSDTQYF
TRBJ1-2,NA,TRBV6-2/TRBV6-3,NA,TGTGCCAGCATCGCAACAGGCTTGGCTAACTATGGCTACACCTTC,CASIATGLANYGYTF
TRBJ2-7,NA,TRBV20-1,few,TGCAGTGCTAGAGATGGTCGGGGAGGCGAGCAGTACTTC,CSARDGRGGEQYF
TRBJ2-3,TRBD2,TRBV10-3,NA,TGTGTCATCAGTGGAAATAGCGGGAGGGGTGCAGATACGCAGTATTTT,CVISGNSGRGADTQYF
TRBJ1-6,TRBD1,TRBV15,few,TGTGCCACCAGCCGACAATCCCACCCCGGGACAGCGAATTCACCCCTCCACTTT,CATSRQSHPGTANSPLHF
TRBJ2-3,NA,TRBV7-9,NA,TGTGCCAGCAGCTGGGGAGAGAAACAGTATTTT,CASSWGEKQYF
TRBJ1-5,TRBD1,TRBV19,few,TGTGCCAGTAGACCTGACAGGGGGCTCAATCAGCCCCAGCATTTT,CASRPDRGLNQPQHF
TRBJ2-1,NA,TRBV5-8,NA,TGTGCCAGCAGCTATATGATAGCGGTTAATGAGCAGTTCTTC,CASSYMIAVNEQFF
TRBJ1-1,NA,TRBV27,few,TGTGCCAGCTCATCGGGGACTGGCACTGAAGCTTTCTTT,CASSSGTGTEAFF
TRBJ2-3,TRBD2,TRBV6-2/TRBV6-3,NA,TGTGCCAGCAGTTACTCCGCCGACCGGGGACTAGCGGGGAACACAGATACGCAGTATTTT,CASSYSADRGLAGNTDTQYF
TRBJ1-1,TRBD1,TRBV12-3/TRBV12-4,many,TGTGCCAGCAGGGGACAGAAGAACACTGAAGCTTTCTTT,CASRGQKNTEAFF
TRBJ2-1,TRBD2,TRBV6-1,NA,TGTGCCAGCACCCTAAATGGACTAGCGGGGGGGCGGGAGCAGTTCTTC,CASTLNGLAGGREQFF
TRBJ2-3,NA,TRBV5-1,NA,TGCGCCAGCAGCCCCCGGACAGCCACAGATACGCAGTATTTT,CASSPRTATDTQYF
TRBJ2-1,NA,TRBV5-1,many,TGCGCCAGCAGCTTGGACAGGGTCGATGAGCAGTTCTTC,CASSLDRVDEQFF
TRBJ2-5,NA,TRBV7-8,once,TGTGCCAGCAGCCTCCCTCGTAGAATAGGGTGGCAAGAGACCCAGTACTTC,CASSLPRRIGWQETQYF
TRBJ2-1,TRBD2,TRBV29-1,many,TGCAGCGTCCGACCGGCTAGCGGAACCGTTTCCTACAATGAGCAGTTCTTC,CSVRPASGTVSYNEQFF